The next 30 T cell receptor beta chains were all read from a single sample in a study of blood T cell repertoires in COVID-19 (dated by TCRdb to 2019 to 2021). The method was the immunoSEQ multiplex PCR assay. The table comes from immuneACCESS by way of TCRdb, which keeps in-frame sequences with V and J called. Part of the clones is missing from these tables; in studies checked, under half for an unresolved V gene and the rest for unknown reasons. A total of some 400,000 clones appear in this sample, 80% to 90% of them only once. The ten largest make up around 1.1% of the sample. The sequenced sample consisted of PBMCs or T cells enriched from blood (not recorded which). The receptors derive from a man aged 25-40 years who had recovered from COVID-19.

The chain uses TRBV6-4 and TRBJ1-1, with D possibly TRBD1 on 5 matching bases. CDR3 length equals 13 residues. CDR1 is MRHNA and CDR2 is SNTAGT in the germline V gene. V shed 3 bases and J shed 3 bases, with 8 bases lying between them. CDR3 nucleotides: TGTGCCAGCAGTGAGCAGGGCGACACTGAAGCTTTCTTT. Amino acid sequence: CASSEQGDTEAFF.

This clone was detected once. The chain recombines TRBV7-2 with TRBJ1-2; 7 bases are a match to TRBD1. Trimming took 5 bases from V and 4 from J; bases not matched to a gene: 10. This CDR3 region has 15 residues. Germline V lookup: CDR1 SGHTA, CDR2 FQGNSA. CDR3 DNA: TGTGCCAGCAGCGCAGGACAGGCCGGGGCCTATGGCTACACCTTC. It codes for CASSAGQAGAYGYTF.

V usage is TRBV4-1 and J usage is TRBJ1-6; TRBD1 matches 8 bases. Germline V gives CDR1 MGHRA, CDR2 YSYEKL. The CDR3 spans 14 residues. V dropped 0 bases and J dropped 10; count of bases not matched to a gene: 2. In DNA form, the CDR3 reads TGCGCCAGCAGCCAAGACAGGGGGCGGTCACCCCTCCACTTT. It is translated as CASSQDRGRSPLHF.

The rearrangement joins TRBV19 to TRBJ2-1; D is possibly TRBD1 (6 bases). The CDR3 has 16 residues. V was clipped by 5 bases and J by 0 bases, with 14 bases between them. CDR1 and CDR2 from the germline V gene are LNHDA and SQIVND (reference sequence). The CDR3 coding sequence is TGTGCCAGTAGTCAACGGACAGATAGCTCCTACAATGAGCAGTTCTTC. It translates to CASSQRTDSSYNEQFF.

This chain uses TRBV4-1 with TRBJ2-6, with a tentative D call TRBD1 (6 bases). V was trimmed by 6 bases and J by 0 bases, leaving 18 bases between them. Germline CDR1 reads MGHRA; CDR2 reads YSYEKL. The CDR3 covers 18 residues. CDR3 DNA: TGCGCCAGCAGTCAGGGGCCAGTGGAATACTCTGGGGCCAACGTCCTGACTTTC. It encodes CASSQGPVEYSGANVLTF.

In regard to this clone: The sample contains more than one DNA sequence encoding this CDR3. The gene calls are TRBV19 and TRBJ1-1, with TRBD1 as a possible D gene (5 bases). CDR1 and CDR2 from the germline V gene are LNHDA and SQIVND (reference sequence). The CDR3 extends over 14 amino acids. Deletions cut 1 base from V and 2 bases from J, with 8 bases between. The CDR3 protein is CASSIGRGNTEAFF. DNA of the CDR3: TGTGCCAGTAGTATAGGAAGGGGAAACACTGAAGCTTTCTTT.

This chain links TRBV28 with TRBJ1-6; D is ambiguous. The CDR3 is 15 residues long. The V and J ends lost 6 bases and 9 bases respectively, with 18 bases between them. Germline CDR1 is MDHEN and CDR2 is SYDVKM. This CDR3 is CASSYGGALPSPLHF. The CDR3 coding sequence is TGTGCCAGCAGCTACGGAGGTGCTCTTCCTTCACCCCTCCACTTT.

This chain connects TRBV14 to TRBJ2-1; a possible D gene is TRBD2 (5 bases). Germline lookup yields CDR1 SGHDN and CDR2 FVKESK. The CDR3 runs to 15 residues. V dropped 3 bases and J dropped 0 bases, with 9 bases sitting between them. The CDR3 reads CASSQRAPSYNEQFF. The CDR3 DNA sequence: TGTGCCAGCAGCCAGCGGGCGCCCTCCTACAATGAGCAGTTCTTC.

The chain joins TRBV6-5 to TRBJ2-7; 7 positions agree with TRBD2. Trimming cost V 2 bases and J 2 bases; bases outside gene matches: 6. Germline CDR1 and CDR2: MNHEY and SVGAGI. This CDR3 spans 15 amino acids. DNA of the CDR3: TGTGCCAGCAGTTACGGGGGGGGAGACGCCTACGAGCAGTACTTC. It encodes CASSYGGGDAYEQYF.

CDR3: CASIHRDRPNSPLHF. The CDR3 DNA reads as TGTGCCAGCATTCACCGGGACAGGCCCAATTCACCCCTCCACTTT. This rearrangement joins TRBV28 to TRBJ1-6, with 8 positions matching TRBD1. The CDR3 sequence is 15 residues long. V lost 7 bases to trimming and J lost 7 bases; unmatched junction nucleotides: 9. CDR1 MDHEN and CDR2 SYDVKM come from the germline V gene.

This chain connects TRBV11-2 to TRBJ2-3, with D tentatively TRBD2 (6 bases). This CDR3 contains 15 residues. Germline V gene data show CDR1 as SGHAT and CDR2 as FQNNGV. V gave up 5 bases and J gave up 0 bases, with 12 bases separating them. The CDR3 bases are TGTGCCAGCAGCGCGCGGGACGGCAGCACAGATACGCAGTATTTT. Amino acids: CASSARDGSTDTQYF. The complete variable domain, with remaining parts taken from reference TRBV11-2 and TRBJ2-3, reads EAGVAQSPRYKIIEKRQSVAFWCNPISGHATLYWYQQILGQGPKLLIQFQNNGVVDDSQLPKDRFSAERLKGVDSTLKIQPAKLEDSAVYLCASSARDGSTDTQYFGPGTRLTVL.

The chain joins TRBV7-9 to TRBJ2-3; 8 bases agree with TRBD2. Germline V gene sequence: CDR1 SEHNR, CDR2 FQNEAQ (reference sequence). The CDR3 totals 15 residues. The trim removed 1 base at V and 2 bases at J, leaving 2 bases unmatched. The CDR3 bases are TGTGCCAGCAGCTTAGTAGCGGGGACCACAGATACGCAGTATTTT. Translating gives CASSLVAGTTDTQYF.

This CDR3 reads CASSPPDSTYNSPLHF. CDR3 DNA: TGTGCCAGCAGTCCCCCGGACAGCACCTATAATTCACCCCTCCACTTT. The V and J genes are TRBV28 and TRBJ1-6, with a tentative D call TRBD1 (6 bases). V lost 5 bases and J 2 bases, leaving 13 bases between the germline ends. CDR1 is MDHEN and CDR2 is SYDVKM in the germline V gene. The CDR3 has 16 residues.

The table lists this clone with a count of one. CDR3 sequence (DNA): TGTGCCAGCAGCGCTAGGACAGGGCTTCGGGGATCACCCCTCCACTTT. Translated: CASSARTGLRGSPLHF. The chain links TRBV13 to TRBJ1-6; 8 positions match TRBD1. CDR1 PRHDT and CDR2 FYEKMQ come from the germline V gene (reference sequence). V was clipped by 5 bases and J by 10 bases; unmatched bases: 13. The CDR3 sequence is 16 residues long.

The V call is TRBV12-3 or TRBV12-4, the J call TRBJ1-2; 7 nucleotides line up with TRBD1. The CDR3 has 13 amino acids. V shed 4 bases and J 8 bases; nucleotides not matched to a gene: 7. The CDR3: CASSSPTGDGYTF. CDR3 bases: TGTGCCAGCAGTTCTCCTACAGGGGACGGCTACACCTTC.

The chain carries TRBV27 and TRBJ1-5, with TRBD1 matching 8 bases. The junction had 5 bases not matched to a gene; V was cut back by 5 bases and J by 5 bases. CDR3 length equals 14 residues. Looked up from germline, CDR1 is MNHEY and CDR2 is SMNVEV (reference sequence). The CDR3: CASSPGGSDQPQHF. DNA of the CDR3: TGTGCCAGCAGTCCAGGGGGCTCGGATCAGCCCCAGCATTTT.

J is TRBJ1-2 and V is TRBV7-2; 7 bases map to TRBD1. J was trimmed by 6 bases and V by 2 bases; bases with no gene match: 6. Germline V CDR1 and CDR2: SGHTA, FQGNSA. This CDR3 comprises 14 residues. The CDR3 reads CASSLRGGVDGYTF. CDR3 coding DNA: TGTGCCAGCAGCTTAAGAGGGGGCGTAGATGGCTACACCTTC.

The chain recombines TRBV14 with TRBJ2-3, with TRBD2 as a possible D gene (5 bases). CDR1 and CDR2 from the germline V gene are SGHDN and FVKESK. CDR3 length: 16 amino acids. Trimming left V 0 bases short and J 7 bases short, with 17 bases between. The CDR3 bases are TGTGCCAGCAGCCAAGATCGAGGGCTAGGAAGGTATACGCAGTATTTT. It codes for CASSQDRGLGRYTQYF. Using reference TRBV14 and TRBJ2-3 for the parts outside the CDR3, the full variable domain is EAGVTQFPSHSVIEKGQTVTLRCDPISGHDNLYWYRRVMGKEIKFLLHFVKESKQDESGMPNNRFLAERTGGTYSTLKVQPAELEDSGVYFCASSQDRGLGRYTQYFGPGTRLTVL.

The genes are TRBV13 and TRBJ1-3, with D tentatively TRBD1 (6 bases). This CDR3 has 16 amino acids. Germline-derived CDR1 and CDR2 are PRHDT and FYEKMQ (reference sequence). The V gene lost 4 bases and the J gene lost 2 bases, with 15 bases spanning the gap. CDR3 nucleotide sequence: TGTGCCAGCAGCTCCGATCTGGACAGCGCTGGAAACACCATATATTTT. Translated: CASSSDLDSAGNTIYF.

The rearrangement uses TRBV15 and TRBJ2-1; 11 nucleotides align to TRBD2. The V gene's germline CDR1 is LNHNV and CDR2 YYDKDF (reference sequence). V shed 9 bases, J shed 6 bases, and the junction held 7 bases outside the gene matches. CDR3 length equals 14 residues. In DNA form, the CDR3 reads TGTGCCACTAGTAGCGGGAGGGCACTCAATGAGCAGTTCTTC. This encodes CATSSGRALNEQFF.

The chain joins TRBV23-1 to TRBJ2-3, with D perhaps TRBD2 (6 bases). TRBV23-1 is an ORF, with its function uncertain. CDR3 length equals 16 residues. The V gene lost 2 bases and the J gene lost 2 bases, with 14 bases spanning the gap. CDR3 sequence: CASSQGTWINTDTQYF. DNA for the CDR3: TGCGCCAGCAGTCAAGGGACTTGGATTAACACAGATACGCAGTATTTT.

The chain is built from TRBV5-1 and TRBJ2-2; unclear D gene. V was clipped by 0 bases and J by 1 base, with 7 bases between them. The CDR3 extends over 15 amino acids. The germline CDR1 and CDR2 sequences are SGHRS and YFSETQ. CDR3 sequence (DNA): TGCGCCAGCAGCTTGGCGGCAGGGAACACCGGGGAGCTGTTTTTT. Translated, it gives CASSLAAGNTGELFF.

This clone appeared once. This chain uses TRBV3-1 (or the pseudogene TRBV3-2) with TRBJ1-3; D uncertain. V was cut by 1 base and J by 8 bases, with 6 bases left in between. CDR3 length equals 12 residues. Germline assignment: CDR1 LGHDT and CDR2 YNNKEL (reference sequence). The CDR3 is CASSQGAYTIYF. CDR3 DNA sequence: TGTGCCAGCAGCCAAGGAGCTTACACCATATATTTT.

The chain recombines TRBV6-1 with TRBJ1-1; D remains unclear. V was pared by 2 bases and J by 4 bases, with 14 bases between. CDR3 length equals 15 residues. Germline V gives CDR1 MNHNS, CDR2 SASEGT. The CDR3 loop is CASSEPFAGSTEAFF. CDR3 coding DNA: TGTGCCAGCAGTGAACCCTTTGCCGGGTCCACTGAAGCTTTCTTT.

This chain connects TRBV5-6 to TRBJ1-1, with TRBD1 identical over 9 bases. Germline CDR1 SGHDT, CDR2 YYEEEE. The J segment lost 5 bases and the V segment lost 4 bases, leaving 9 bases of the junction unmatched. This CDR3 has 15 residues. CDR3 DNA sequence: TGTGCCAGCAGCGGACAGGGACAGGGCGGGACTGAAGCTTTCTTT. This gives the protein CASSGQGQGGTEAFF. Full variable domain (rest looked up from reference TRBV5-6 and TRBJ1-1): DAGVTQSPTHLIKTRGQQVTLRCSPKSGHDTVSWYQQALGQGPQFIFQYYEEEERQRGNFPDRFSGHQFPNYSSELNVNALLLGDSALYLCASSGQGQGGTEAFFGQGTRLTVV.

The V gene is TRBV7-2, the J gene TRBJ2-7, with D possibly matching TRBD1 (7 bases). The CDR3 is 15 residues long. The V end lost 4 bases, the J end lost 5 bases, and 18 bases lay between the germline ends. Per the germline V gene, CDR1 is SGHTA and CDR2 is FQGNSA. CDR3 protein: CASSSGGGGSDEQYF. For the CDR3, the DNA is TGTGCCAGCAGCTCTGGTGGAGGGGGCAGCGACGAGCAGTACTTC. Supplemented by reference TRBV7-2 and TRBJ2-7, the full variable domain reads GAGVSQSPSNKVTEKGKDVELRCDPISGHTALYWYRQSLGQGLEFLIYFQGNSAPDKSGLPSDRFSAERTGGSVSTLTIQRTQQEDSAVYLCASSSGGGGSDEQYFGPGTRLTVT.

The chain uses TRBV2 and TRBJ2-1; possibly TRBD1 for D (5 bases). This CDR3 is 14 amino acids long. The germline V gene has CDR1 SNHLY and CDR2 FYNNEI. The V gene lost 4 bases and the J gene lost 5 bases, with 12 bases spanning the gap. The CDR3 protein is CASSVQGWNNEQFF. In nucleotides, the CDR3 is TGTGCCAGCAGTGTGCAGGGTTGGAACAATGAGCAGTTCTTC.

The gene calls are TRBV5-1 and TRBJ2-2; 9 nucleotides line up with TRBD1. Germline CDR1 SGHRS, CDR2 YFSETQ. The CDR3 totals 16 residues. The junction had 10 bases not matched to a gene; V was cut back by 4 bases and J by 6 bases. CDR3 nucleotides: TGCGCCAGCAGCCCAAAAGGGACAGGGCGTGCCGGGGAGCTGTTTTTT. Protein sequence: CASSPKGTGRAGELFF.

This chain links TRBV5-1 with TRBJ1-2; the D gene is possibly TRBD1 (6 bases). Trimming cost V 4 bases and J 3 bases, with 16 bases left between them. Looked up from germline, CDR1 is SGHRS and CDR2 is YFSETQ. CDR3 size: 15 residues. The CDR3 loop reads CASSPGHREDYGYTF. The DNA of the CDR3 is TGCGCCAGCAGCCCGGGACACCGGGAGGACTATGGCTACACCTTC.

V usage is TRBV7-6 and J usage is TRBJ2-7; 7 bases are a match to TRBD1. Germline V gene sequence: CDR1 SGHVS, CDR2 FNYEAQ. CDR3 length: 16 amino acids. V trimming: 4 bases; J trimming: 3 bases; junction bases outside the gene matches: 12. The CDR3 here is CASSSNPTGIGYEQYF. The CDR3 nucleotides are TGTGCCAGCAGCTCCAACCCGACAGGGATCGGCTACGAGCAGTACTTC.